This entry features one T cell receptor (beta chain) sequence. The sample comes from a study of blood T cell repertoires in COVID-19. Background on the study: Researchers got acute and convalescent COVID-19 samples from the United States, Italy and Spain. PBMCs, B-cell-depleted T cells, or T cells provided the cDNA or gDNA that made up the material.

Looked up from germline, CDR1 is SNHLY and CDR2 is FYNNEI. The CDR3 extends over 15 amino acids. The junction had 4 bases not matched to a gene; V was cut back by 4 bases and J by 0 bases. In the original analysis: Amplification of reference gene primers provided the estimated nucleated cell counts. Profiled with immunoSEQ multiplex PCR; TCRdb holds only in-frame clones, not every one. V and J calls and clone size are copied from that table; D and trimming were computed from the DNA. The data hold some 300,000 clones, with 85% to 90% observed a single time. Seattle cases were enrolled at active infection and followed longitudinally.

The sequencing sample was made of peripheral blood. This TCR was sampled from a woman between 50 and 59 years old with COVID-19, enrolled during active disease. V gene TRBV2 combines with J gene TRBJ2-3; 7 nucleotides match TRBD2. CDR3 sequence (DNA): TGTGCCAGCAGTGTTGCGGGGGTGAGCACAGATACGCAGTATTTT. Its translation: CASSVAGVSTDTQYF.